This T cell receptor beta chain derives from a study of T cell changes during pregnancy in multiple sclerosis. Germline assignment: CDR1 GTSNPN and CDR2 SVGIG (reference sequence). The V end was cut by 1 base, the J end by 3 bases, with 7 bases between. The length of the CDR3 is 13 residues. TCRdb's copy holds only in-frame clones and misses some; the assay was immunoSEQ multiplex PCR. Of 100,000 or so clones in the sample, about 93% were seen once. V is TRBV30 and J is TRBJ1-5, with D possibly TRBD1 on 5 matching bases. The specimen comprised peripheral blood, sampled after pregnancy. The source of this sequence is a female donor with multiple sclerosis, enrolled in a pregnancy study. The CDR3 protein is CAWSAGVNQPQHF. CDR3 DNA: TGTGCCTGGAGTGCGGGGGTCAATCAGCCCCAGCATTTT.